This T cell receptor (beta chain) was obtained from a study of Ad26.COV2.S vaccination and SARS-CoV-2 variants. Study-wide background: Ad26.COV2.S given intramuscularly, once or twice 56 days apart.

Worth noting for this clone: Its antigen is as yet unknown.

This CDR3 has 16 residues. Trimming pared 7 bases from V and 1 base from J, leaving 20 bases between. Germline V lookup: CDR1 SGHNT, CDR2 YENEEA. The repertoire was sequenced with immunoSEQ multiplex PCR; TCRdb's copy has only in-frame clones and lacks some. The sample has some 350,000 clones, 80% to 90% seen once. Study-wide points: An underestimation of total T cell responses may have resulted from the TCR breadth and depth analyses. Measurement of non-spike TCR breadth gave similar results in vaccine and placebo recipients.

Documented treatment: 19 received Ad26.COV2.S at low or high dose, single or two shots; roughly five received placebo; per-sample allocation not given. Samples analyzed were those drawn on day 63 after the first vaccine or placebo injection. This adult donor, from Boston, was 18-55 years old. The source of this sequence is a person aged 18-65 years who received the Ad26.COV2.S COVID-19 vaccine or a placebo. The rearrangement links TRBV11-3 to TRBJ2-7; possibly TRBD1 for D (5 bases). The source was peripheral blood, collected in a trial of Ad26.COV2.S vaccine versus placebo. The DNA for the CDR3 is TGTGCCAGCAACAAACTACAGGCCCTAGTTTCCTACGAGCAGTACTTC. It specifies CASNKLQALVSYEQYF.